This paragraph covers one TCR beta chain sequence. The antigen it binds to is not known. Base qualities were left out, and no much larger clone turns up one base away. The immunoSEQ Assay, a bias-controlled multiplex PCR, was used to amplify TCRbeta CDR3 regions from genomic DNA. In the source study's methods: The number of nucleated cells in each sample was estimated by amplification of reference gene primers within the assay. Sequence reads were collapsed and filtered to measure the absolute abundance of every unique TCRbeta CDR3 rearrangement. For each sample, productive Simpson clonality was calculated as the square root of Simpson's diversity index across productive rearrangements. TCRdb took this table from immuneACCESS and kept in-frame rearrangements with V and J called. Such tables lack part of the clones; where checked against another copy, unresolved V genes explain under half of the gap, and the rest is unexplained. Clone size and V and J calls were adopted from that table, with D and trimming inferred from the DNA. This sample is represented by about 190,000 clones; around 85% of them were singletons. The biggest ten clones account for about 13% of the sample.

The entry originates in a study of blood T cell repertoires in COVID-19 (dated by TCRdb to 2020 to 2021). About the full investigation: Collaborator samples came from the United States, Italy and Spain and covered acute and convalescent phases of COVID-19. Where available, HLA class I and class II types were obtained from metadata supplied by the sample provider rather than from assay-based typing. The dataset comprised deeply sampled blood TCRbeta repertoires from subjects exposed to, actively infected with, or recovered from COVID-19. The material from the prospective study consisted of cDNA or gDNA derived from T cells, B-cell-depleted T cells, or PBMCs. The sample metadata nearly always contained a de-identified subject ID, COVID-19 status, age in years and sex. The samples were drawn from the first 160 participants of the ongoing ImmuneRACE study and from some 1,300 subjects provided by 6 global collaborators. The repertoires were released in a freely available public database meant as a resource for research on the immune response to SARS-CoV-2.

Here is what the overall study found, with its caveats: The quantity of clinical and demographic metadata differed by source and by participant and was supplied without curation.

A second Seattle source provided samples from volunteer blood donors who had recovered from COVID-19. Whole blood was collected in K2EDTA tubes by collaborating institutions according to the institutions' own protocols. For TCRbeta analysis, collaborators shipped samples as frozen whole blood, isolated PBMCs, or DNA extracted from either of those sample types. The TCR was taken from a man aged 45 to 65 who had recovered from COVID-19. The sample comprised peripheral blood.

The CDR3 protein sequence reads: CASSFLGGEQFF. The DNA sequence is given as TGTGCCAGCAGTTTCCTGGGAGGTGAGCAGTTCTTC. The sequence links TRBV6-5 to TRBJ2-1; a tentative D call is TRBD2 (6 bases match). CDR1 and CDR2 were assigned from the germline V gene as MNHEY and SVGAGI. The CDR3 starts with the cysteine, ends with the phenylalanine, and has 12 residues. Only the CDR3 portion is preserved as DNA: 36 bases, with reading frame beginning at the first base. Deletion took 4 bases off V and 9 bases off J, with a span of 10 bases between the germline ends.